Sequencing of this T cell receptor (beta chain) was carried out in a study of control samples from healthy donors and cancer patients. Produced via immunoSEQ multiplex PCR; TCRdb's table is partial and in-frame only. This sample has around 130,000 clones, with approximately 90% found just once. Trimming at V came to 1 base and at J to 5 bases, leaving 3 bases not matched to a gene. Germline values: CDR1 MGHRA, CDR2 YSYEKL. The CDR3 totals 15 residues. The source material was blood. The origin of this receptor is a man aged 25-40 years in good health. This rearrangement joins TRBV4-1 to TRBJ2-2, with TRBD2 matching over 8 bases. CDR3 amino acids: CASSQAGGRTGELFF. The CDR3 DNA reads as TGCGCCAGCAGCCAAGCGGGGGGGCGGACCGGGGAGCTGTTTTTT.